What follows describes a single T cell receptor beta chain. Its antigen target is currently unknown. Per-base quality was not reported, and no clone a single base away is much larger than it. Libraries were built with the immunoSEQ multiplex PCR assay. For the multiplex PCR, a mixture combining 60 forward primers for TCR Vbeta segments and 13 reverse primers for TCR Jbeta segments was used. The CDR3 region of rearranged TCR beta genes was amplified from genomic DNA by a multiplex PCR assay. Amplified TCR beta libraries were sequenced as 87-base-pair reads on the Illumina HiSeq System. In the paper's pipeline: A later analysis tallied roughly 80 million unique TCR beta chains across the roughly 610 repertoires, and 10 million to 11 million of those chains were shared by two or more donors. A nearest-neighbor algorithm error-corrected the raw reads and collapsed the reads into unique sequences, merging closely related sequences to remove PCR and sequencing errors. To assign V, D and J gene segments, CDR3 sequences were aligned to IMGT reference sequences. For a sequence to be retained, at least a six-nucleotide match to both a V gene segment and a J gene segment was required. Rearrangements were classified as productive when the CDR3 lacked stop codons and remained in frame with V and J, and all other rearrangements were classified as non-productive. CDR3 was defined according to IMGT convention as the region running from the second conserved V-encoded cysteine to the conserved J-encoded phenylalanine. Sequences without an unambiguous match to a single V gene segment were excluded from the earlier analysis of several hundred of the donors. In an earlier analysis of 587 of the donors, V segments were called functional above 56.7% productive rearrangements and were called segregating when the between-donor standard deviation exceeded 5%. A statistical classification framework was built for diagnosing cytomegalovirus status from the catalog of TCR beta chain sequences. In a later analysis, V and J genes were assigned by comparing TCR nucleotide sequences against IMGT/GENE-DB human TR gene sequences. The TCRdist pipeline was used in a later analysis to assign CDR3 sequences and most-parsimonious VDJ recombination scenarios. In a later analysis, each TCR beta chain was defined by its CDR3 amino acid sequence together with its V-gene family, and reads without a unique V-gene family were excluded. To address suspected cross-contamination and a sequencing artifact, a later analysis removed roughly 580 highly shared, low-generation-probability nucleotide sequences. In a later analysis, a clonal expansion index was calculated for each public chain from normalized within-repertoire ranks of inferred template counts. In a later analysis, generation probabilities were computed with a VDJ recombination model fitted to out-of-frame rearrangements, and the resulting probabilities were checked against IGoR. In a later analysis, TCR-TCR, TCR-HLA and TCR-CMV co-occurrence was scored with hypergeometric tests, and a repertoire-size bias correction was applied to TCR pairs. False discovery rates were estimated in a later analysis by permuting HLA or CMV assignments 20 times. A later analysis grouped co-occurring TCRs with DBSCAN, adding TCRdist sequence similarity when clustering within HLA-allele-positive subsets. Co-occurrence clustering excluded repertoires with fewer than 30,000 or more than 120,000 public chains, plus five with anomalous nucleotide sharing. TCRdb re-hosts the immuneACCESS table, in-frame sequences only. Its copies lack some clones; in the studies checked, an unresolved V gene accounts for under half of them, and the cause for the rest is not known. The V and J calls and clone size come from that table; D and trimming were worked out from the DNA. The sample data list 110,000 or so clones, and less than 70% of these were observed just once. The ten largest clones capture about 5% of the sample.

CDR3 length: 14 amino acids, cysteine to phenylalanine. The read is trimmed to its CDR3 DNA, 42 bases read in frame from base 1. V is clipped by 2 bases and J by 4 bases, and the sequence between their germline boundaries is 9 bases long. In the germline V gene, CDR1 corresponds to SGHTA and CDR2 to FQGNSA. These data belong to a study of cytomegalovirus exposure and HLA in healthy donors (dated by TCRdb to about 2017). Background for the entire study: An earlier analysis of 587 of the donors reported 250 to 350 Gb of sequence data and around 120 million unique TCR beta sequences obtained from some 170 million T cells. Five DR-DQ haplotypes were handled as single units for association and clustering, since linkage in the cohort was strong. A later analysis re-analyzed previously published TCR beta repertoires from 666 donors and added high-resolution HLA genotyping to study TCR occurrence patterns. The study was designed to test whether signatures of past pathogen exposure could be identified by cataloging public T cell receptors. Among almost 400 genotyped donors of the cohort, an average of about 240,000 unique TCR beta nucleotide sequences were sequenced per donor, around 20% of them non-productive. The T cell repertoires of 700 or so subjects were profiled by immunosequencing and related to cytomegalovirus serostatus. Donor age, sex, ethnicity and CMV serostatus were compiled alongside the repertoire data. All discovery cohort repertoires had been generated on a single sequencing platform. Both class I and class II loci were covered by HLA typing, at four-digit resolution. The number of typed donors differed by locus: roughly 620-640 for A, B, C, DRB1 and DQB1; 522 for DQA1; some 610 for DPA1; and around 450 for DPB1. A later genetic analysis took genome-wide SNP genotypes for about 60% of the roughly 670 donors and used that subset as a discovery cohort. An early release covering around 630 HLA-typed donors comprised roughly 300 gigabases of sequencing data and 85 million or so unique TCR sequences. In the later analysis, no new phenotypic data were used to find candidate immune exposures; instead, reliance was placed on TCR beta sequences and their occurrence across donors. Of the roughly 400 genotyped donors, over 80% were placed in the genetic ancestry cluster associated with self-reported Caucasian donors. A separate validation cohort of more than 100 different subjects was used in addition to the 666-subject first cohort. The study combined high-throughput TCR immunosequencing, statistical association of individual TCRs with disease status, and machine learning to predict cytomegalovirus infection status. To decide whether each TCR beta V gene segment behaved as functional or pseudogenic, an earlier analysis of fewer than 750 of the donors relied on high-throughput TCR beta sequencing. Here is what the overall study found, with its caveats: Because some donors lacked HLA typing at each locus, the association tests relied only on the typed subset. Correlated functional status among segregating V segments might reflect linkage disequilibrium, but an unknown experimental factor could not be ruled out. Specific HLA alleles were associated with roughly 16,000 TCR beta sequences at a false discovery rate of 0.05 in a later analysis. Sequencing depth was assumed to be roughly uniform across donors in the presence/absence analyses, though that assumption may not hold. In a later analysis, the rate of TCR association differed among HLA loci, with DRB1 alleles having the most associated TCRs and HLA-C alleles having the fewest. A further reported finding was that TCR beta sequences accurately predicted the HLA-A and HLA-B alleles for most subjects in the first cohort. An earlier analysis of approximately 590 of the donors showed that most TCR beta V segments appeared in productive rearrangements either about 90% or about 30% of the time, which broadly matched IMGT annotations. Several of the top co-occurrence clusters appeared to be linked to parvovirus B19, influenza, CMV and Epstein-Barr virus, according to a later analysis. Strong co-occurrence of HLA alleles, especially DR and DQ, made assigning TCR associations to individual alleles difficult. This cohort had only TCR beta chains sequenced, and the lack of alpha or paired-chain data limited which features could be detected. CMV serostatus was the only immune exposure information available for the cohort. The 87-base-pair reads could not distinguish some IMGT-functional V segments, including TRBV6-2 and TRBV6-3, so those segments were excluded. The sequencing pipeline was judged likely to have produced a cluster of highly shared sequence variants as a technical artifact. A few of the identified cytomegalovirus-associated TCR beta chains were confirmed in vitro to be specific for cytomegalovirus antigens. In the study, roughly 160 TCR beta chains were listed as associated with cytomegalovirus. The classifier was reported to diagnose cytomegalovirus status with high specificity and sensitivity in both the original and validation cohorts. It was suggested by the authors that the approach could potentially be generalized to other disease states and immunological phenotypes. Across donors, most TCR sequences were observed very rarely, whereas some public TCRs were present in many individuals. In a later genetic analysis, fewer N-insertions in productive TCRs were reported among donors in an Asian-associated ancestry cluster than the roughly 640-donor mean. A later analysis found that most CMV-associated TCR beta chains appeared HLA-restricted, with HLA associations seemingly driven largely by CMV exposure. The earlier analysis of a few hundred of the donors excluded approximately 17 rarely observed V segments, including chromosome 9 orphons, because counts were too low. In a later analysis, HLA-associated TCR beta chains were found to be more clonally expanded and to have lower generation probabilities than equally common non-associated chains. In a later genetic analysis, a missense DCLRE1C variant was associated with V-gene and J-gene trimming of TCR beta chains, and the association was replicated in an independent cohort.

In total, 500 to 700 healthy bone marrow donors made up the cohort. All cohort members were sampled while nominally healthy, although unrecorded immune exposures were likely present. The donor was CMV seropositive and was included in the group of 300 or so seropositive cohort members. Each donor provided a peripheral blood sample, and peripheral blood mononuclear cells were used for TCR beta sequencing. The Qiagen DNeasy Blood Extraction Kit was used to extract genomic DNA from the blood cell samples. The clonotype originates from a woman aged 70-85 years in good health and CMV-seropositive. Sequencing used PBMCs. Here the chain combines TRBV7-2 and TRBJ2-1; the D gene identity is not certain. At the DNA level, the sequence is TGTGCCAGCAGCTTAATGGCAGTTTACAATGAGCAGTTCTTC. Translated, this gives CASSLMAVYNEQFF.